The 27 T cell receptor beta chains reported below all come from one sample, sequenced in a study of OX40 agonist ivuxolimab in advanced cancers. TCRdb keeps only in-frame clones here, not all; method: immunoSEQ multiplex PCR. Of under 95,000 clones in the sample, around 86% were seen once. This specimen consisted of CD4+ or CD8+ T cells sorted from blood, obtained in a trial of the OX40 agonist ivuxolimab. The source of these receptors is an adult with an advanced solid tumor such as melanoma, head and neck, liver or kidney cancer.

The J gene is TRBJ1-1, the V gene TRBV11-2, with 8 bases lining up with TRBD1. The CDR3 consists of 15 residues. Germline assignment: CDR1 SGHAT and CDR2 FQNNGV. V trimming: 5 bases; J trimming: 4 bases; junction bases outside the gene matches: 9. The CDR3 protein is CASSRKTGGFTEAFF. CDR3 DNA sequence: TGTGCCAGCAGCAGAAAAACAGGGGGATTCACTGAAGCTTTCTTT. Supplemented by reference TRBV11-2 and TRBJ1-1, the full variable domain reads EAGVAQSPRYKIIEKRQSVAFWCNPISGHATLYWYQQILGQGPKLLIQFQNNGVVDDSQLPKDRFSAERLKGVDSTLKIQPAKLEDSAVYLCASSRKTGGFTEAFFGQGTRLTVV.

This clone has a single count. The V gene is TRBV30, the J gene TRBJ2-7; 8 positions agree with TRBD2. The V and J ends lost 2 bases and 7 bases, in that order; junction bases with no gene match: 7. The CDR3 extends over 13 amino acids. Germline V gene sequence: CDR1 GTSNPN, CDR2 SVGIG (reference sequence). The CDR3 region has the DNA TGTGCCTGGAGTCAAAGCGGGAGCGGAGAGCAGTACTTC. Translation: CAWSQSGSGEQYF. Filled out from reference TRBV30 and TRBJ2-7, the complete variable domain reads SQTIHQWPATLVQPVGSPLSLECTVEGTSNPNLYWYRQAAGRGLQLLFYSVGIGQISSEVPQNLSASRPQDRQFILSSKKLLLSDSGFYLCAWSQSGSGEQYFGPGTRLTVT.

This chain connects TRBV5-4 to TRBJ2-1, with 8 nucleotides matching TRBD1. The germline V gene has CDR1 SGHNT and CDR2 YYREEE (reference sequence). The CDR3 contains 13 residues. V trimming: 8 bases; J trimming: 4 bases; junction bases outside the gene matches: 5. The CDR3 nucleotides are TGTGCCAGAAACGGGACAGGTTACAATGAGCAGTTCTTC. Amino acids: CARNGTGYNEQFF.

The chain carries TRBV5-5 and TRBJ1-2, with a possible D match to TRBD1 (6 bases). Germline lookup yields CDR1 SGHKS and CDR2 YYEKEE (reference sequence). V lost 5 bases and J 0 bases, leaving 14 bases between the germline ends. The CDR3 contains 15 residues. The CDR3 here is CASRRNRDSNYGYTF. Here the CDR3 DNA reads TGTGCCAGCAGGAGAAACAGGGATTCTAACTATGGCTACACCTTC.

This chain connects TRBV7-6 to TRBJ2-1; 7 nucleotides align to TRBD2. Trimming cost V 5 bases and J 4 bases; bases outside gene matches: 8. In germline, CDR1 is SGHVS, CDR2 FNYEAQ. The CDR3 extends over 15 amino acids. In DNA form, the CDR3 reads TGTGCCAGCAGCCCTTCGGCGGGGGAGTACAATGAGCAGTTCTTC. Translating it yields CASSPSAGEYNEQFF.

The rearrangement uses TRBV9 and TRBJ1-2, with D possibly TRBD1 on 5 matching bases. The V end lost 2 bases, the J end lost 6 bases, and 11 bases lay between the germline ends. The CDR3 has 13 residues. Germline lookup yields CDR1 SGDLS and CDR2 YYNGEE. The CDR3 nucleotides read TGTGCCAGCAGCGTTGACTTAGGGGATGGCTACACCTTC. This sequence encodes CASSVDLGDGYTF. The full variable domain, its missing parts supplied by reference TRBV9 and TRBJ1-2, is DSGVTQTPKHLITATGQRVTLRCSPRSGDLSVYWYQQSLDQGLQFLIQYYNGEERAKGNILERFSAQQFPDLHSELNLSSLELGDSALYFCASSVDLGDGYTFGSGTRLTVV.

The gene calls are TRBV7-9 and TRBJ2-7; tentatively, D is TRBD2 (6 bases). Germline V gives CDR1 SEHNR, CDR2 FQNEAQ (reference sequence). This CDR3 comprises 14 residues. V was cut by 5 bases and J by 2 bases, with 13 bases left in between. Here the CDR3 DNA reads TGTGCCAGCAGCCTCCCCCGGGAGACCTACGAGCAGTACTTC. It yields the protein CASSLPRETYEQYF.

The chain uses TRBV19 and TRBJ2-7, with 10 bases matching TRBD1. Losses at the gene ends were 5 bases for V and 3 bases for J; bases not matched to a gene: 7. Germline CDR1 is LNHDA and CDR2 is SQIVND (reference sequence). The CDR3 is 15 residues long. CDR3 sequence (DNA): TGTGCCAGTAGTTCCTCCGGGACAGGGGTCTACGAGCAGTACTTC. Its translation: CASSSSGTGVYEQYF.

The chain carries TRBV6-5 and TRBJ2-7; D might be TRBD2 (6 bases). This CDR3 contains 14 residues. CDR1 is MNHEY, CDR2 SVGAGI, per germline. Trimming left V 6 bases short and J 3 bases short, with 15 bases between. The CDR3 here is CASRARDSLYEQYF. The CDR3, as DNA: TGTGCCAGCAGGGCCCGGGACTCCCTCTACGAGCAGTACTTC.

Concerning this clone itself: No conserved phenylalanine or tryptophan is present at the end of the CDR3, so a read error is the likely explanation. The chain recombines TRBV6-6 with TRBJ2-7; 10 nucleotides line up with TRBD2. Looked up from germline, CDR1 is MNHNY and CDR2 is SVGAGI (reference sequence). V lost 6 bases to trimming and J lost 10 bases; unmatched junction nucleotides: 9. This CDR3 has 13 amino acids. In DNA, the CDR3 is TGTGCCAGCAGATCCGGACTAGCGGAAACACAGTACCTC. Translated: CASRSGLAETQYL.

The chain recombines TRBV5-1 with TRBJ2-6, with TRBD1 matching over 9 bases. The J segment lost 2 bases and the V segment lost 4 bases, leaving 10 bases of the junction unmatched. Germline CDR1 reads SGHRS; CDR2 reads YFSETQ. This CDR3 has 18 amino acids. CDR3 loop: CASSTTGGQGTGANVLTF. The CDR3, as DNA: TGCGCCAGCAGCACCACAGGGGGCCAAGGGACTGGGGCCAACGTCCTGACTTTC.

This chain uses TRBV6-6 with TRBJ2-1; 7 nucleotides agree with TRBD1. Germline V gene lookup returns CDR1 MNHNY and CDR2 SVGAGI (reference sequence). With V trimmed by 2 bases and J by 7 bases, 8 bases remained unmatched. This CDR3 contains 15 residues. CDR3 bases: TGTGCCAGCAGTTACAGCGAGAGGGGGCCAAATGAGCAGTTCTTC. The encoded protein is CASSYSERGPNEQFF.

V usage is TRBV2 and J usage is TRBJ2-2, with a possible D match to TRBD2 (6 bases). Deletions cut 2 bases from V and 7 bases from J, with 8 bases between. Germline CDR1 is SNHLY and CDR2 is FYNNEI. The CDR3 is 13 residues long. CDR3 protein: CASSETGDGELFF. As DNA, the CDR3 is TGTGCCAGCAGTGAAACGGGAGACGGGGAGCTGTTTTTT. Variable domain in full (rest from reference TRBV2 and TRBJ2-2): EPEVTQTPSHQVTQMGQEVILRCVPISNHLYFYWYRQILGQKVEFLVSFYNNEISEKSEIFDDQFSVERPDGSNFTLKIRSTKLEDSAMYFCASSETGDGELFFGEGSRLTVL.

The V gene is TRBV19, the J gene TRBJ2-2; 9 bases are a match to TRBD1. Trimming removed 6 bases from V and 4 bases from J; junction bases left unmatched: 3. CDR3 length: 14 amino acids. Looked up from germline, CDR1 is LNHDA and CDR2 is SQIVND (reference sequence). Here the CDR3 reads CASRDRGLTGELFF. The DNA of the CDR3 is TGTGCCAGTAGGGACAGGGGACTCACCGGGGAGCTGTTTTTT.

The count of this clone is one. The chain combines TRBV4-3 with TRBJ1-1, with TRBD1 matching 9 bases. Per the germline V gene, CDR1 is LGHNA and CDR2 is YSLEER. V dropped 0 bases and J dropped 0; count of bases not matched to a gene: 8. This CDR3 is 18 amino acids long. CDR3 nucleotides: TGCGCCAGCAGCCAAGAAGGACAGGGGAGCGTCATGAACACTGAAGCTTTCTTT. Encoded protein: CASSQEGQGSVMNTEAFF.

The J gene is TRBJ1-5, the V gene TRBV2, with TRBD1 identical over 8 bases. This CDR3 is 14 amino acids long. Germline-derived CDR1 and CDR2 are SNHLY and FYNNEI. J gave up 4 bases and V 6 bases, and 5 bases lay outside the gene matches. The CDR3 DNA reads TGTGCCAGCAGGGACGACAGGGGAAATCAGCCCCAGCATTTT. Translation: CASRDDRGNQPQHF.

This clone was seen more than once but under ten times. The chain is built from TRBV18 and TRBJ2-5; D call uncertain. This CDR3 is built from 15 residues. V lost 10 bases to trimming and J lost 2 bases, with 20 bases between them. Germline CDR1 is KGHSH and CDR2 is LQKENI. In DNA form, the CDR3 reads TGTGCCACAACTCAGACCTGGACGCCTCAAGAGACCCAGTACTTC. Translation: CATTQTWTPQETQYF.

This sequence joins TRBV7-9 and TRBJ1-2; D not certain. The CDR3 length is 12 residues. V was shortened by 2 bases and J by 6 bases, with 7 bases between the two germline ends. CDR1 SEHNR and CDR2 FQNEAQ come from the germline V gene (reference sequence). CDR3: CASSLFGDGYTF. The CDR3 coding sequence is TGTGCCAGCAGCTTATTTGGGGATGGCTACACCTTC.

The V gene is TRBV19, the J gene TRBJ2-1; no definite D call. Trimming removed 2 bases from V and 5 bases from J, with 7 bases in between. CDR3 size: 13 residues. Germline CDR1 reads LNHDA; CDR2 reads SQIVND (reference sequence). In nucleotides, the CDR3 is TGTGCCAGTAGTATAATGGGTAACAATGAGCAGTTCTTC. It yields the protein CASSIMGNNEQFF.

The CDR3 DNA reads TGTGCCAGCAGCCTCATATACAGGGCAACTAATGAAAAACTGTTTTTT. It is translated as CASSLIYRATNEKLFF. The chain joins TRBV5-4 to TRBJ1-4; a possible D gene is TRBD1 (6 bases). The germline gives CDR1 SGHNT, CDR2 YYREEE (reference sequence). The CDR3 contains 16 residues. V lost 4 bases to trimming and J lost 0 bases, with 13 bases between them.

In its sample, this clone was seen many times. This sequence joins TRBV5-1 and TRBJ1-1; 7 positions agree with TRBD1. The CDR3 consists of 16 residues. The germline V gene encodes CDR1 SGHRS and CDR2 YFSETQ. Trimming cost V 4 bases and J 0 bases; bases outside gene matches: 9. The chain's CDR3 is CASSVGTVRMNTEAFF. The DNA for the CDR3 is TGCGCCAGCAGCGTGGGGACAGTGCGCATGAACACTGAAGCTTTCTTT.

This clone has just a few counts. The V and J genes are TRBV19 and TRBJ1-5; 9 bases match TRBD1. CDR1 is LNHDA and CDR2 is SQIVND in the germline V gene (reference sequence). The ends lost 4 bases at V and 6 bases at J; junction bases unmatched: 10. This CDR3 is built from 16 residues. CDR3 DNA sequence: TGTGCCAGTAGTACCGAGGGACAGGGTACGATTCAGCCCCAGCATTTT. Translation gives CASSTEGQGTIQPQHF.

The chain uses TRBV6-1 and TRBJ2-1; 16 nucleotides align to TRBD2. With 4 bases clipped from V and 8 bases from J, the junction kept 5 bases outside the gene matches. The CDR3 is 16 residues long. The germline V gene encodes CDR1 MNHNS and CDR2 SASEGT. The CDR3 region is CASSGGTSGGAYEQFF. The CDR3 bases are TGTGCCAGCAGTGGCGGGACTAGCGGGGGGGCATATGAGCAGTTCTTC.

The CDR3: CASRSSGEGDTQYF. The CDR3 DNA follows: TGTGCCAGCAGGTCTAGCGGGGAGGGAGATACGCAGTATTTT. The chain carries TRBV7-9 and TRBJ2-3; 9 bases are a match to TRBD2. Germline V gives CDR1 SEHNR, CDR2 FQNEAQ (reference sequence). The CDR3 is 14 amino acids. J lost 5 bases, V lost 6 bases, and 6 bases had no gene match.

This clone was detected many times. This sequence joins TRBV14 and TRBJ1-3; D uncertain. Trimming removed 1 base at V and 5 bases at J, with 6 bases between. CDR3 size: 13 residues. The germline V gene has CDR1 SGHDN and CDR2 FVKESK. The chain's CDR3 is CASSQVYRNTIYF. DNA for the CDR3: TGTGCCAGCAGCCAAGTGTATAGAAACACCATATATTTT. Filled out from reference TRBV14 and TRBJ1-3, the complete variable domain reads EAGVTQFPSHSVIEKGQTVTLRCDPISGHDNLYWYRRVMGKEIKFLLHFVKESKQDESGMPNNRFLAERTGGTYSTLKVQPAELEDSGVYFCASSQVYRNTIYFGEGSWLTVV.

This sequence joins TRBV7-2 and TRBJ2-1, with D possibly being TRBD2 (5 bases). CDR3 length: 14 residues. Trimming removed 4 bases at V and 9 bases at J, with 16 bases between. Germline assignment: CDR1 SGHTA and CDR2 FQGNSA. The CDR3 DNA reads TGTGCCAGCAGCTCGGCGCGAGTGGCGGGTGAGCAGTTCTTC. Translating gives CASSSARVAGEQFF.

The CDR3 nucleotides are TGTGCCAGCTCAGCCGGGACAGGTTGGTGGCGTGGGCACCAAGAGACCCAGTACTTC. Translated, it gives CASSAGTGWWRGHQETQYF. The rearrangement uses TRBV18 and TRBJ2-5, with 8 bases identical to TRBD1. J lost 0 bases, V lost 5 bases, and 17 bases had no gene match. Per germline, CDR1 KGHSH and CDR2 LQKENI. The CDR3 is 19 residues long.